A selection of T cell receptor beta chains follows, all from one sample in a study of beta chain features in type 1 diabetes. Sequenced by immunoSEQ multiplex PCR; TCRdb stores in-frame clones only, minus some. Of about 150,000 clones detected, 11% appear once; the ten largest clones hold 2% to 2.5%. Sequencing used central memory CD4+ T cells from blood. These receptors came from a man younger than 35 in good health. CDR3s include the opening cysteine and the closing phenylalanine or tryptophan. Fields, in order: J gene, V gene, clone size, D gene, CDR3 DNA, CDR3 protein. A D gene is named only where the DNA matches it firmly. Size values are once, few and many counts, or a class for expanded clones, and some rows have none.

TRBJ1-1 | TRBV25-1 | . | . | TGTGCCAGCAGTGGACCAAAGAACACTGAAGCTTTCTTT | CASSGPKNTEAFF
TRBJ2-7 | TRBV5-4 | few | . | TGTGCCAGCAGCTTAGCGGCTGGCTCCTACGAGCAGTACTTC | CASSLAAGSYEQYF
TRBJ2-4 | TRBV5-6 | . | . | TGTGCCAGCAGCCGGGGACGTTGGAACATTCAGTACTTC | CASSRGRWNIQYF
TRBJ2-1 | TRBV5-5 | . | . | TGTGCCAGCAGCTCAAGAGAGACCCGGCCGATCTTC | CASSSRETRPIF
TRBJ2-2 | TRBV7-3 | few | . | TGTGCCAGCAGCCCCGGTGCGCGGACAACCACCGGGGAGCTGTTTTTT | CASSPGARTTTGELFF
TRBJ2-3 | TRBV23-1 | . | . | TGCGCCAGCGGCCAACGACAGGCCAGCACAGATACGCAGTATTTT | CASGQRQASTDTQYF
TRBJ1-2 | TRBV5-1 | few | . | TGCGCCAGCAGCTTGGAGCGGGACTATGGCTACACCTTC | CASSLERDYGYTF
TRBJ1-3 | TRBV5-1 | few | . | TGCGCCAGCAGCGTCGACAACTCTGGAAACACCATATATTTT | CASSVDNSGNTIYF
TRBJ2-3 | TRBV23-1 | . | . | TGCGCCAGCAGTCGCGTGGGGTGCACAGATACGCAGTATTTT | CASSRVGCTDTQYF
TRBJ1-1 | TRBV7-9 | . | TRBD1 | TGTGCCAGCAGCCCAGGGGACAGGGGGCATGCTTTCTTT | CASSPGDRGHAFF
TRBJ2-3 | TRBV5-1 | . | . | TGCGCCAGCGGCAACGGAGCCACAGATACGCAGTATTTT | CASGNGATDTQYF
TRBJ1-1 | TRBV10-3 | once | . | TGTGCCATCACCACGGGACAGAACACTGAAGCTTTCTTT | CAITTGQNTEAFF
TRBJ2-5 | TRBV15 | . | . | TGTGCCACCAGCAGGATTAGGCATTCTCAAGAGACCCAGTACTTC | CATSRIRHSQETQYF
TRBJ2-3 | TRBV25-1 | few | TRBD1 | TGTGCCAGCAGACCAATGGACCGACAGGGTAGAGATACGCAGTATTTT | CASRPMDRQGRDTQYF
TRBJ2-1 | TRBV5-4 | many | . | TGTGCCAGCAGCGTCGGACTGCCCTCCTACAATGAGCAGTTCTTC | CASSVGLPSYNEQFF
TRBJ2-1 | TRBV7-9 | few | . | TGTGCCAGCAGCTTCGCGACTCGGAACAATGAGCAGTTCTTC | CASSFATRNNEQFF